This T cell receptor (beta chain) was documented in a study of T cell repertoires in cytomegalovirus infection. Study-wide context: As its CMV epitopes, the study selected recently identified HLA-C-restricted and well-studied HLA-B-restricted targets.

MiXCR, applied by TCRdb to the reads, yields one record per CDR3 protein. Among about 830,000 distinct CDR3 sequences listed, approximately 32% were seen once. This clonotype showed up just once. The antigen remains undetermined. This sample comprised cultured CD8+ T cells from PBMCs, obtained from culture after CMV antigen stimulation. The TCR comes from a human donor in good health (CMV status not recorded). Some clones in this sample may be carry-over from other donors' samples.

CDR3 nucleotide sequence: TGTGCCAGCAGCGTATCAAACACCTTGAACACTGAAGCTTTCTTT. Protein sequence: CASSVSNTLNTEAFF. This rearrangement joins TRBV9 to TRBJ1-1; D is unclear. CDR1 is SGDLS, CDR2 YYNGEE, per germline. The CDR3 length is 15 residues. Trimming removed 1 base from V and 0 bases from J, with 10 bases in between.